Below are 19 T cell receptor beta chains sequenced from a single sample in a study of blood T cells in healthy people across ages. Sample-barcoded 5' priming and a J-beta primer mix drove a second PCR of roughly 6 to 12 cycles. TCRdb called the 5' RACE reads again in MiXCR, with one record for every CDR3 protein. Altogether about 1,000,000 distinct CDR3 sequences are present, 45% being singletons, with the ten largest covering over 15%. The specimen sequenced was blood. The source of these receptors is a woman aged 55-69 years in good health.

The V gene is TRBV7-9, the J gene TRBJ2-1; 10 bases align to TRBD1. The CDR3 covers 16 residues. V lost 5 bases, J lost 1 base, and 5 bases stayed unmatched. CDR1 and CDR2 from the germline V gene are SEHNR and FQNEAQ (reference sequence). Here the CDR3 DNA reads TGTGCCAGCAGCCCCCGGACAGGGGGTTCCTACAATGAGCAGTTCTTC. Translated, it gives CASSPRTGGSYNEQFF.

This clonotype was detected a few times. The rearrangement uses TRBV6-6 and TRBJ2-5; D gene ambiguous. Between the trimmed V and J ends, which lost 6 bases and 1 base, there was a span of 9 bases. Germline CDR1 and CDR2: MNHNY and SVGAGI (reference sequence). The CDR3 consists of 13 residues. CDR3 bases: TGTGCCAGCAGCCGACCCCTCCAAGAGACCCAGTACTTC. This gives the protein CASSRPLQETQYF.

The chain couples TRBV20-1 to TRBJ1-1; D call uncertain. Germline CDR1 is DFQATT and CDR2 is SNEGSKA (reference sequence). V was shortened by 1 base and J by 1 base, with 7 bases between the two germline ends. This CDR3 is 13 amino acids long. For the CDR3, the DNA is TGCAGTGCTAGAGTTGTCAGGAACACTGAAGCTTTCTTT. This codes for CSARVVRNTEAFF.

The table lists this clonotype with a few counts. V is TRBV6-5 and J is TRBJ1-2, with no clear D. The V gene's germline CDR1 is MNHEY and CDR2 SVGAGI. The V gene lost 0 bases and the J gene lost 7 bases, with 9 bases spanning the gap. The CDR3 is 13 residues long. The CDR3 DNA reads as TGTGCCAGCAGTTACTCGAATCTGGGTGGCTACACCTTC. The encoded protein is CASSYSNLGGYTF.

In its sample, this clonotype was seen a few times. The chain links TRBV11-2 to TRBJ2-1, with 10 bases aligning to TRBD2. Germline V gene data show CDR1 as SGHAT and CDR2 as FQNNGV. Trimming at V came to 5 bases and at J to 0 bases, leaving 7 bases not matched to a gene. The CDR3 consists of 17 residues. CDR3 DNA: TGTGCCAGCAGCCCCCGACTAGCGGGTAGCTCCTACAATGAGCAGTTCTTC. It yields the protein CASSPRLAGSSYNEQFF.

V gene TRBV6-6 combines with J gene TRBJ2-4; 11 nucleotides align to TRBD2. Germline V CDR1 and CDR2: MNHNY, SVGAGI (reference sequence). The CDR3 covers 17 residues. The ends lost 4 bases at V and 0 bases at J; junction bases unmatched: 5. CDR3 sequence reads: CASSFRLAGIAKNIQYF. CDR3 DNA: TGTGCCAGCAGTTTTCGACTAGCGGGAATAGCCAAAAACATTCAGTACTTC.

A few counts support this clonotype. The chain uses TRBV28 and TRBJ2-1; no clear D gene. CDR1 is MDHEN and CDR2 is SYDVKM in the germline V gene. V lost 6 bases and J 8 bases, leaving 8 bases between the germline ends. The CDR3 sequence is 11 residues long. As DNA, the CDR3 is TGTGCCAGCAGCCCTAAGGATGAGCAGTTCTTC. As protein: CASSPKDEQFF.

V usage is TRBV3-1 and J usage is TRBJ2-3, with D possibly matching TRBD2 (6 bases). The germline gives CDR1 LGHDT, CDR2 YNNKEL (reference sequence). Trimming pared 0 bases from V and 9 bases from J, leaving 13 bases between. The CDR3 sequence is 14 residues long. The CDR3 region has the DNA TGTGCCAGCAGCCAAGATTGGGCGGGGACGACGCAGTATTTT. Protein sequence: CASSQDWAGTTQYF.

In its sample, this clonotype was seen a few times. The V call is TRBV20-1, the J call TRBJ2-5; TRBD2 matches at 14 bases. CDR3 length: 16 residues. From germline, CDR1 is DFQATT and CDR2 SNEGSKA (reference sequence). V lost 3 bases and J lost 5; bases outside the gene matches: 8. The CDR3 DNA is TGCAGTGCTAGGAAGGGACTAGCGGGAGTCCGGGAGACCCAGTACTTC. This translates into CSARKGLAGVRETQYF.

In DNA form, the CDR3 reads TGCAGTGTCAGTCACGGAAGCCCCTCCTCCTACGAGCAGTACTTC. Translation: CSVSHGSPSSYEQYF. The chain is built from TRBV20-1 and TRBJ2-7; the D is unclear. V lost 7 bases and J 0 bases, leaving 19 bases between the germline ends. Germline V gives CDR1 DFQATT, CDR2 SNEGSKA (reference sequence). CDR3 length equals 15 residues.

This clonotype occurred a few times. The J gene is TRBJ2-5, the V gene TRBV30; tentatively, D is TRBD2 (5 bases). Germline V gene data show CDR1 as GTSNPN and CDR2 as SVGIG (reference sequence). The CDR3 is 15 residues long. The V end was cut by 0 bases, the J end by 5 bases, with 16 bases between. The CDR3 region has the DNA TGTGCCTGGAGTGTAGGAAGGACCCTAGCTGAGACCCAGTACTTC. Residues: CAWSVGRTLAETQYF.

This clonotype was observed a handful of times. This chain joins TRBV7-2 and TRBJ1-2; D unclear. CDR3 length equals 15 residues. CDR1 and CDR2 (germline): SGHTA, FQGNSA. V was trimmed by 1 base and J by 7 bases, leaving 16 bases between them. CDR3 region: CASSLGRTAGGGYTF. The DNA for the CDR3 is TGTGCCAGCAGCTTAGGCCGGACCGCTGGTGGTGGCTACACCTTC.

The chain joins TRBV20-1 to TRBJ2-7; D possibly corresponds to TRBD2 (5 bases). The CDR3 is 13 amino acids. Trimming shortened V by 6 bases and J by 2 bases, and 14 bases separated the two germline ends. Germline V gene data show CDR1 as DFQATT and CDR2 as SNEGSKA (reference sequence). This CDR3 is CSASGKDTYEQYF. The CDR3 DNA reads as TGCAGTGCGTCGGGGAAAGATACCTACGAGCAGTACTTC.

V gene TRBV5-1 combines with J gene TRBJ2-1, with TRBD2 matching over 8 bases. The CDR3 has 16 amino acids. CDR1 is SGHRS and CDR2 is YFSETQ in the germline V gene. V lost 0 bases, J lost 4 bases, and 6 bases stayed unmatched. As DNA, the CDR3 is TGCGCCAGCAGCTTGGAGGGGGGCGGGAGGTACAATGAGCAGTTCTTC. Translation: CASSLEGGGRYNEQFF. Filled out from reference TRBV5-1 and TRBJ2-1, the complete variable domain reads KAGVTQTPRYLIKTRGQQVTLSCSPISGHRSVSWYQQTPGQGLQFLFEYFSETQRNKGNFPGRFSGRQFSNSRSEMNVSTLELGDSALYLCASSLEGGGRYNEQFFGPGTRLTVL.

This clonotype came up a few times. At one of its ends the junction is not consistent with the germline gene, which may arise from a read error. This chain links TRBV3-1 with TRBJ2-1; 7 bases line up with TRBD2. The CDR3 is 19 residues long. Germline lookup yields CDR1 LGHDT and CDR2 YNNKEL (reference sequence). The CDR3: CASSHPAGGMGEGYNEQFF. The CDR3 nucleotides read TGTGCCAGCAGCCACCCTGCCGGGGGGATGGGGGAGGGTTACAACGAGCAGTTCTTC.

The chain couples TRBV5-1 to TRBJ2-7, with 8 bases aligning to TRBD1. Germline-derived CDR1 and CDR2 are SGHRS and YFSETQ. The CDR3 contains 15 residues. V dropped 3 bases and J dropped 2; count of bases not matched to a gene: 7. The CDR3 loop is CASSSHGQGPYEQYF. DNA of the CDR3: TGCGCCAGCAGCTCTCACGGACAGGGTCCCTACGAGCAGTACTTC.

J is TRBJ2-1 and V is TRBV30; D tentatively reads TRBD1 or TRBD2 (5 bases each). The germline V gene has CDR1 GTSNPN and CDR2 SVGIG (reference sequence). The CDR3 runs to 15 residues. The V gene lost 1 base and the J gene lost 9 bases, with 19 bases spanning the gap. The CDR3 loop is CAWSASGGGVVEQFF. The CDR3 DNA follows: TGTGCCTGGAGTGCTTCTGGTGGGGGAGTGGTTGAGCAGTTCTTC.

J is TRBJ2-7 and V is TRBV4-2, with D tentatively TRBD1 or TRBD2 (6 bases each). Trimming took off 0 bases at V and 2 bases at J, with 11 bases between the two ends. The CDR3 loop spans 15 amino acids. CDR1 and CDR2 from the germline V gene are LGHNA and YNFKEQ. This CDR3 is CASSQDEGGAYEQYF. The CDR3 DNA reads TGTGCCAGCAGCCAAGATGAGGGGGGCGCCTACGAGCAGTACTTC.

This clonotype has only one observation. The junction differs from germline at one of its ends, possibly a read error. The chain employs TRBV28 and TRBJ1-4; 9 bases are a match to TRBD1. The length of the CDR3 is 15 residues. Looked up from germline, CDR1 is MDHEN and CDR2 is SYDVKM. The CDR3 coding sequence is TGTGCCAGCAGTTTATACAGGGGGCCTAATGAAAAACTGTTATTT. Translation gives CASSLYRGPNEKLLF.